The 8 T cell receptor beta chains below all came from one sample that was sequenced in a study of blood T cell repertoires in COVID-19. Assay: immunoSEQ multiplex PCR; the TCRdb copy retains only in-frame clones and omits some. The table includes 94,000 or so clones, around 83% detected once. Sequencing was done on a sample of peripheral blood. Receptors originate from a man aged 55 to 69 with acute or convalescent COVID-19.

This rearrangement joins TRBV5-1 to TRBJ1-1; maybe TRBD1 (6 bases). This CDR3 is built from 13 residues. From germline, CDR1 is SGHRS and CDR2 YFSETQ. V lost 3 bases and J lost 1, with 7 bases in between. In DNA, the CDR3 is TGCGCCAGCAGCTCACAGGGGAACACTGAAGCTTTCTTT. Its protein is CASSSQGNTEAFF.

The rearrangement links TRBV27 to TRBJ2-2; a possible D gene is TRBD2 (5 bases). V was clipped by 6 bases and J by 4 bases, with 12 bases between them. Germline lookup yields CDR1 MNHEY and CDR2 SMNVEV (reference sequence). CDR3 size: 14 residues. CDR3 residues: CASSTAGGTGELFF. CDR3 nucleotides: TGTGCCAGCAGCACCGCGGGCGGCACCGGGGAGCTGTTTTTT.

This chain joins TRBV7-9 and TRBJ1-1; weak D call: TRBD1 (6 bases). Per the germline V gene, CDR1 is SEHNR and CDR2 is FQNEAQ (reference sequence). The CDR3 sequence is 15 residues long. V lost 2 bases, J lost 5 bases, and 15 bases lay in between. The CDR3 DNA follows: TGTGCCAGCAGCTTAACAGGGCACCCCAGGACTGAAGCTTTCTTT. This encodes CASSLTGHPRTEAFF. The full variable domain, with the rest looked up from reference TRBV7-9 and TRBJ1-1, is DTGVSQNPRHKITKRGQNVTFRCDPISEHNRLYWYRQTLGQGPEFLTYFQNEAQLEKSRLLSDRFSAERPKGSFSTLEIQRTEQGDSAMYLCASSLTGHPRTEAFFGQGTRLTVV.

The chain combines TRBV27 with TRBJ2-7; the D gene is possibly TRBD2 (6 bases). This CDR3 is built from 15 residues. The V and J ends lost 7 bases and 1 base respectively, with 17 bases between them. Germline V gives CDR1 MNHEY, CDR2 SMNVEV (reference sequence). CDR3 bases: TGTGCCAGCACACGGGGGACTCCAGGTTCCTACGAGCAGTACTTC. It yields the protein CASTRGTPGSYEQYF.

The table lists this clone with a count of one. The V call is TRBV13, the J call TRBJ2-7; 11 bases map to TRBD2. The CDR3 spans 15 residues. V was pared by 7 bases and J by 0 bases, with 5 bases of the junction left unmatched. Germline V gene data show CDR1 as PRHDT and CDR2 as FYEKMQ (reference sequence). CDR3 DNA: TGTGCCAGCACCCCCGGGACTAGCGGCTCCTACGAGCAGTACTTC. It yields the protein CASTPGTSGSYEQYF.

This clone occurred a few times. V usage is TRBV28 and J usage is TRBJ2-3, with D possibly matching TRBD1 (6 bases). CDR1 and CDR2 (germline): MDHEN, SYDVKM. This CDR3 region has 15 residues. The V end was cut by 6 bases, the J end by 2 bases, with 15 bases between. The CDR3 coding sequence is TGTGCCAGCAGGGCCAGGGGCGCGCCCACAGATACGCAGTATTTT. This codes for CASRARGAPTDTQYF.

V usage is TRBV15 and J usage is TRBJ2-1; 13 nucleotides match TRBD2. Germline CDR1 LNHNV, CDR2 YYDKDF (reference sequence). CDR3 length: 15 amino acids. The trim removed 3 bases at V and 8 bases at J, leaving 4 bases unmatched. CDR3 nucleotides: TGTGCCACCAGCAGGACTAGCGGGGGGTTCTATGAGCAGTTCTTC. Protein: CATSRTSGGFYEQFF.

This clone was recorded a few times. V usage is TRBV5-5 and J usage is TRBJ1-2, with D tentatively TRBD1 (6 bases). Germline V gene lookup returns CDR1 SGHKS and CDR2 YYEKEE (reference sequence). The CDR3 is 15 residues long. Trimming removed 6 bases at V and 4 bases at J, with 19 bases between. CDR3 residues: CASTRGGPLGYGYTF. In DNA, the CDR3 is TGTGCCAGCACCCGAGGGGGACCTCTAGGCTATGGCTACACCTTC.